Sequencing of this TCR beta chain was carried out in a study of T cells after yellow fever vaccination (dated by TCRdb to the late 2010s). Background on the whole study: The SMART-Seq v4 Ultra Low Input RNA kit was used to prepare libraries from fractions with low cell numbers. Two healthy male donors made up the cohort, one aged 18 to 29 years and the other aged 30 to 39 years. To follow T-cell clones before and after primary and booster YFV17D yellow fever vaccination, bulk TCR alpha and beta repertoires were sequenced over time. Bulk PBMC replicates and cell subsets were isolated from blood drawn at multiple timepoints before and after both primary and secondary immunization.

V gives up 3 bases and J gives up 2 bases, and the segment between their germline ends measures 11 bases. Via the germline V gene, CDR1 is SGHAT and CDR2 FQNNGV. From cysteine to phenylalanine, the CDR3 is 15 amino acids long. Kept here is only the CDR3 DNA, which spans 45 bases and is read in frame from base 1. General conclusions and limits of the study: The secondary T-cell response was found to be weaker but faster than the primary response, with a peak reached on day 5 rather than on day 15. Because the study included only a couple of donors, the extent to which the findings can be generalized is limited. A small share of clonotypes was detected in both CD4 and CD8 compartments, with the overlap likely arising from convergent recombination. Computational filtering was needed because FACS-sorted repertoires could contain abundant contaminating clonotypes from the bulk population. Most clones expanded after primary vaccination were re-detected after the booster (around 96% of CD4 and 88% of CD8), suggesting broad memory maintenance.

Synthesis of TCR cDNA relied on 5'RACE template switching, a step that introduced a universal primer site along with unique molecular identifiers. cDNA synthesis was primed from both the TCR alpha and TCR beta constant segments. Library amplification used two PCR steps, and the second PCR step added sample barcodes and sequencing adapters. Sequencing of libraries was performed on Illumina HiSeq 2500 (2x100 bp) or NovaSeq (2x150 bp). As for the original processing: Reads were demultiplexed and collapsed into UMI consensus sequences with MIGEC, and V(D)J alignment was performed with MiXCR. Using edgeR on replicate PBMC samples, clonotypes were called vaccine-responding if FDR was below 0.01 and the log2 fold change was above 5 up to day 15. Bulk clonotypes were assigned CD4 or CD8 identity according to which sequenced CD4 or CD8 repertoire held them at higher abundance. In TCRdb, the public reads were trimmed at Q25 with fastp and aligned with MiXCR, with productive beta chains retained. When rows share a CDR3 protein, they turn into one entry using the most common DNA and genes. What appears here as the V and J calls and clone size reflects TCRdb's work, not the paper's. This sample comprises 600,000 to 750,000 distinct CDR3 sequences, roughly 12% of them detected only once. The ten largest account for around 14% of the sample.

In its sample, this clonotype was seen a few times. The clone's antigen remains unknown. One base away there is no much larger clone; base qualities are not given. The meaning of the sample's treatment or condition label: live attenuated yellow fever vaccine strain. At each blood-draw timepoint, two biological replicates of bulk PBMCs were obtained. PBMCs were isolated from peripheral blood using a standard Ficoll-Paque protocol. RNA was extracted with TriZol from bulk PBMCs, CD4 and CD8 fractions, and dextramer-positive and dextramer-negative fractions. The receptor chain draws on TRBV11-2 and TRBJ2-1, with no reliable assignment of the D segment. This TCR was recovered from a man aged 25-40 years who received the YFV17D yellow fever vaccine. This material consisted of PBMCs, taken on the day of the yellow fever booster vaccination. CDR3 loop: CASSFYDTTYNEQFF. The DNA sequence reads TGTGCCAGCAGCTTTTACGACACCACCTACAATGAGCAGTTCTTC. This CDR3, with the reference TRBV11-2 and TRBJ2-1 proteins standing in past its ends, gives the full variable domain EAGVAQSPRYKIIEKRQSVAFWCNPISGHATLYWYQQILGQGPKLLIQFQNNGVVDDSQLPKDRFSAERLKGVDSTLKIQPAKLEDSAVYLCASSFYDTTYNEQFFGPGTRLTVL.